This T cell receptor (beta chain) originates from a study of T-cell memory formation after mild COVID-19. Broader study findings: Among contracting clones, CD4+ were mainly CM/EM and CD8+ enriched in EMRA. Contracting clones from day 15 to 85 showed balanced CD4/CD8; later expanders favored CD4+.

The CDR3 is 14 amino acids. Trimming pared 8 bases from V and 5 bases from J, leaving 13 bases between. Germline CDR1 and CDR2: SNHLY and FYNNEI. This clonotype came up a few times. Its specificity is unknown. Using its own MiXCR run on the 5' RACE reads, TCRdb lists one record per CDR3 protein. The table includes about 400,000 distinct CDR3 sequences, about 20% detected once. This rearrangement joins TRBV2 to TRBJ1-6; a possible D gene is TRBD1 (5 bases). This sequence was found in a man between 18 and 29 years old who had mild COVID-19 (a few samples of this study predate the infection). Cell type and time point are not known. Sequencing was carried out using PBMCs or a T cell subset sorted from them (not recorded which). CDR3 sequence reads: CASFFRGNNSPLHF. The DNA of the CDR3 is TGTGCCAGCTTTTTCCGGGGGAATAATTCACCCCTCCACTTT.